The sequence of this TCR beta chain was determined in a study of CD8 T cells in ankylosing spondylitis. MiXCR, applied by TCRdb to the 5' RACE reads, yields one record per CDR3 protein. The sample shows more than 95,000 distinct CDR3 sequences, roughly 8.3% of them seen only once. This clonotype was counted many times. CDR3 size: 12 residues. Germline CDR1 is SEHNR and CDR2 is FQNEAQ (reference sequence). With 2 bases removed from V and 8 bases from J, the gap between germline ends came to 7 bases. This receptor was obtained from a male donor with ankylosing spondylitis or in good health (not recorded which). This chain links TRBV7-9 with TRBJ2-1, with D hard to call. The source material was blood, either unsorted or a sorted T cell fraction (not recorded which). DNA for the CDR3: TGTGCCAGCAGCTTAAAGTGGGATGAGCAGTTCTTC. As protein: CASSLKWDEQFF.